This TCR beta chain derives from a study of blood T cell repertoires in COVID-19. Study overall: Collection of acute and convalescent COVID-19 samples took place in the United States, Italy and Spain. T cells, B-cell-depleted T cells, or PBMCs provided the cDNA or gDNA that served as material.

In the original workflow: Researchers report that nucleated cell counts were estimated from reference gene primer amplification. Using immunoSEQ multiplex PCR, the repertoire was profiled, and TCRdb retains in-frame clones only, with some absent. V, J and clone size reflect that table, while D and trimming were determined from the DNA. This sample has 130,000 to 150,000 clones, with approximately 91% found just once. CDR3 length equals 14 residues. From germline, CDR1 is MNHEY and CDR2 SVGAGI. Deletions cut 0 bases from V and 5 bases from J, with 10 bases between. The chain employs TRBV6-5 and TRBJ1-1, with a tentative D call TRBD1 (6 bases). The source is a man in his 70s with acute or convalescent COVID-19. The sample taken for sequencing was peripheral blood. CDR3 bases: TGTGCCAGCAGTTACTCGCAGGGGCAGACTGAAGCTTTCTTT. Encoded protein: CASSYSQGQTEAFF.